This is a list of T cell receptor beta chains from one sample in a study of T cell responses to AZD1222 COVID-19 vaccine. Profiled with immunoSEQ multiplex PCR; TCRdb holds only in-frame clones, not every one. The sample lists about 120,000 clones; about 93% were seen once. This material consisted of peripheral blood, taken 28 days after the second AZD1222 dose. The receptors here all came from an adult who received the AZD1222 COVID-19 vaccine. CDR3s include the opening cysteine and the closing phenylalanine or tryptophan. D genes are given only for firm matches.

TRBJ2-1 | TRBV5-1 | TRBD2 | CASVPGTSGSYNEQFF | TGCGCCAGCGTCCCCGGGACTAGCGGCTCCTACAATGAGCAGTTCTTC
TRBJ1-5 | TRBV7-2 | - | CASSYNGVNQPQHF | TGTGCCAGCAGCTACAACGGGGTGAATCAGCCCCAGCATTTT
TRBJ2-7 | TRBV5-1 | - | CASSLYGNSREQYF | TGCGCCAGCAGCTTGTATGGGAACTCCAGGGAGCAGTACTTC
TRBJ2-2 | TRBV4-3 | TRBD1 | CASSQAILGQVGNGELFF | TGCGCCAGCAGCCAAGCCATATTAGGACAGGTTGGTAACGGGGAGCTGTTTTTT
TRBJ2-2 | TRBV24-1 | - | CATSVGVLVNTGELFF | TGTGCCACCAGTGTGGGGGTCCTAGTTAACACCGGGGAGCTGTTTTTT
TRBJ1-1 | TRBV4-3 | - | CASSQDPATEAFF | TGCGCCAGCAGCCAAGATCCAGCCACTGAAGCTTTCTTT
TRBJ1-4 | TRBV3-1/TRBV3-2 | - | CASSRTVRGEKLFF | TGTGCCAGCAGCCGGACAGTGCGGGGGGAAAAACTGTTTTTT
TRBJ1-2 | TRBV29-1 | TRBD1 | CSDRDRSYGYTF | TGCAGCGATCGGGACAGGTCCTATGGCTACACCTTC
TRBJ1-6 | TRBV27 | - | CASTGRQGDSPLHF | TGTGCCAGCACTGGGAGGCAGGGCGATTCACCCCTCCACTTT
TRBJ1-5 | TRBV7-2 | - | CASSLAAGQDQPQHF | TGTGCCAGCAGCTTAGCGGCAGGTCAGGATCAGCCCCAGCATTTT
TRBJ1-3 | TRBV28 | - | CARGAAGNTIYF | TGTGCCAGGGGGGCTGCTGGAAACACCATATATTTT
TRBJ1-5 | TRBV19 | TRBD1 | CASSSQGAYQPQHF | TGTGCCAGTAGTTCACAGGGGGCGTATCAGCCCCAGCATTTT